This T cell receptor beta chain was recorded in a study of vaccination and CD4 T cells after COVID-19. On the study more broadly: Overlapping peptides covering the spike proteins of SARS-CoV-2, HCoV-NL63, HCoV-OC43 and HCoV-229E were added to stimulate cells.

Germline CDR1 SGHTA, CDR2 FQGNSA. The CDR3 totals 15 residues. The V segment lost 5 bases and the J segment 5 bases; nucleotides outside the gene matches: 6. To note about this clonotype: Antigen unknown.

Treatment specified: approximately nine-day PBMC culture with coronavirus spike peptide pools or control peptides (ViraFEST assay). The assay that was used to sequence DNA from cultured CD4+ T cells was the Oncomine TCR Beta short-read assay. MiXCR, applied by TCRdb to the PCR reads, yields one record per CDR3 protein. The sample yields under 25,000 distinct CDR3 sequences, about three fifths seen once. The source material was CD4+ T cells from blood, cultured in vitro. The V call is TRBV7-2, the J call TRBJ2-3; the match to TRBD2 covers 11 bases. The sequence came from a human donor who had recovered from COVID-19. As DNA, the CDR3 is TGTGCCAGCAGCCAACGACTAGCGGGGAAAGATACGCAGTATTTT. Residues: CASSQRLAGKDTQYF.